The sequence of this TCR beta chain was determined in a study of T cells in localized non-small cell lung cancer. Points from the study as a whole: Higher adjacent-lung clonality was associated with shorter survival.

This clone has a handful of counts. Its specificity is unknown. The protocol was immunoSEQ multiplex PCR, while the TCRdb copy is restricted to in-frame clones and leaves out a portion. The table includes about 53,000 clones, 75% to 90% detected once. This CDR3 has 14 amino acids. V shed 0 bases and J shed 8 bases, with 13 bases lying between them. In germline, CDR1 is SGHVS, CDR2 FNYEAQ. The rearrangement links TRBV7-6 to TRBJ1-2; perhaps TRBD1 as D (5 bases). This receptor was identified in a man between 40 and 69 years old with stage III lung adenocarcinoma. The sample in question was peripheral blood mononuclear cells, obtained before any cancer treatment. The CDR3 sequence: CASSLAPIGDGYTF. As DNA, the CDR3 is TGTGCCAGCAGCTTAGCCCCAATCGGGGACGGCTACACCTTC.